This TCR beta chain was observed in a study of technical replicates of blood from a few donors. Germline V CDR1 and CDR2: LGHNA, YNFKEQ. V was pared by 0 bases and J by 2 bases, with 7 bases between. The CDR3 is 14 amino acids. Data came from immunoSEQ multiplex PCR; TCRdb stores just in-frame clones and leaves some out. The sample contains about 64,000 clones, about 88% of which appear only once. This receptor was identified in a human donor in good health. Some clones in this sample may be carry-over from other donors' samples. The source material was PBMCs. The V call is TRBV4-2, the J call TRBJ1-2; the D is unclear. The CDR3 nucleotides are TGTGCCAGCAGCCAAGATCGGGAAAACTATGGCTACACCTTC. It is translated as CASSQDRENYGYTF.